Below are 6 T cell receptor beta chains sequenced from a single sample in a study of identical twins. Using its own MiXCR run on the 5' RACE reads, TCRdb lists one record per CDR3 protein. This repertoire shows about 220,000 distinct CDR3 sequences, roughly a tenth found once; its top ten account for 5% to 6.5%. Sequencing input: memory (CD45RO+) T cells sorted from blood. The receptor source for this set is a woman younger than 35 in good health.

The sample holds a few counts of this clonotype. The CDR3 DNA reads as TGTGCCAGCAGCTTACAGGCCAAGGGTTCGAGCACTGAAGCTTTCTTT. Protein: CASSLQAKGSSTEAFF. V and J are TRBV7-2 and TRBJ1-1; D call uncertain. V gave up 2 bases and J gave up 4 bases, with 17 bases separating them. Germline CDR1 and CDR2: SGHTA and FQGNSA. This CDR3 is built from 16 residues.

The CDR3 region has the DNA TGTGCCAGCAGCTTGTACGGGGCGGAGAACACCGGGGAGCTGTTTTTT. Translation: CASSLYGAENTGELFF. V and J are TRBV5-6 and TRBJ2-2; possibly TRBD1 or TRBD2 for D (5 bases each). V shed 1 base and J shed 1 base, with 11 bases lying between them. CDR3 length: 16 residues. Germline-derived CDR1 and CDR2 are SGHDT and YYEEEE.

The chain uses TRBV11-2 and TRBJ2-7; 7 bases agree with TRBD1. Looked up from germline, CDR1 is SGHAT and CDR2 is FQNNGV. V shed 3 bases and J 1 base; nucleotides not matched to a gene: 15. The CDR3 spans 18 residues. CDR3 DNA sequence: TGTGCCAGCAGCTTTGGCCTCTTGGGACAGACAGTTTCCTACGAGCAGTACTTC. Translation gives CASSFGLLGQTVSYEQYF.

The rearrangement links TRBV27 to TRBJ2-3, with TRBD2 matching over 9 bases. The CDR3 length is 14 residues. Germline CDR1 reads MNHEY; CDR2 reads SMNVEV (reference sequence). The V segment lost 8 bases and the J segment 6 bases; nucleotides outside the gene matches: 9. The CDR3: CASQAGGSRDTQYF. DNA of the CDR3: TGTGCCAGCCAAGCGGGGGGTTCAAGGGATACGCAGTATTTT.

The CDR3 protein is CASSPGGAGRTDTQYF. CDR3 DNA: TGTGCCAGCAGCCCGGGGGGGGCCGGGCGCACAGATACGCAGTATTTT. The chain couples TRBV7-2 to TRBJ2-3; 8 bases match TRBD2. V was clipped by 5 bases and J by 1 base; unmatched bases: 8. This CDR3 has 16 residues. The germline V gene has CDR1 SGHTA and CDR2 FQGNSA.

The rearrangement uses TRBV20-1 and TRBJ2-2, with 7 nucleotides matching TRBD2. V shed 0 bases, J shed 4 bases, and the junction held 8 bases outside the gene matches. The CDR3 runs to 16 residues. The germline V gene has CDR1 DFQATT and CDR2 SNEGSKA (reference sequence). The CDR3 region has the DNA TGCAGTGCTAGAGAACCACTAGCGTCGGGCACCGGGGAGCTGTTTTTT. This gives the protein CSAREPLASGTGELFF.